The entry below describes one T cell receptor (beta chain). What it binds is not known. This specimen comes from a study of OX40 agonist ivuxolimab in advanced cancers. Study-wide results and caveats: Averaging showed that CD8+ T cells had more expanded clones than CD4+ did.

CDR3 length: 17 residues. Sequenced by immunoSEQ multiplex PCR; TCRdb stores in-frame clones only, minus some. The repertoire consists of around 60,000 clones, with about nine tenths occurring once and the leading ten covering 1.5% to 2%. The chain links TRBV21-1 to TRBJ2-7; the DNA was not used to check the table's D call, TRBD1. TRBV21-1 is marked as a pseudogene. The material was CD4+ or CD8+ T cells sorted from blood, obtained in a trial of the OX40 agonist ivuxolimab. This TCR came from an adult with an advanced solid tumor such as melanoma, head and neck, liver or kidney cancer. CDR3 DNA: TGTGCCAGCAGCAAAAAGACCGGACATTCAGCCCTTTACGAGCAGTACTTC. Protein product: CASSKKTGHSALYEQYF.